This TCR beta chain was documented in a study of CD8+CD57+ T cells in acquired aplastic anemia (dated by TCRdb to the late 2010s). In the study overall: DNA extracted from sorted CD4+ and CD8+ cells had a mean of about 3.2 ug, with a range of about 0.19 to 30 ug. CD8+CD57+ expansion was defined as frequency above the mean frequency observed in healthy subjects. On the study overall, not on this receptor specifically: Patients and healthy controls showed no significant difference in CD8+ Simpson's diversity (P=0.060). Around 28 CD8+ CDR3 sequences were found to be shared between patients and controls, but these sequences appeared to be highly expressed in patients and within the immunodominant clones of the patients.

Trimming at the junction amounts to 5 bases on V and 4 bases on J, and the germline ends lie 9 bases apart. Reading from cysteine to phenylalanine, the CDR3 counts 12 amino acids. CDR3 DNA only is kept here, 36 bases in frame from base 1. CDR1 and CDR2 are read off the germline V gene (reference sequence) as SEHNR and FQNEAQ. Profiling of TCR beta VDJ combinations and CDR3 sequences used genomic DNA as the template. TCR repertoire sequencing was run on an Illumina HiSeq 2000. Regarding the original processing steps: Repertoire assessment relied on Simpson's diversity index, CDR3 size and DJ length profiles, and TRBV/TRBJ rearrangement plots. The immunodominant clone was defined as the most abundant DNA sequence in deep sequencing data. CDR3 amino acid sequences were checked for sharing across subjects and were also compared against the VDJdb database and published repertoires. TCRdb itself trimmed the public reads at Q25 with fastp, ran MiXCR and retained productive beta chains. Every entry covers one CDR3 protein and lists the most common genes and DNA from its rows. TCRdb assigned the V and J calls; the authors' analysis was not used. The sample contains under 200,000 distinct CDR3 sequences, 45% to 55% of them found a single time. The ten largest account for roughly 30% of the sample.

Expansion of CD8+CD57+ cells had been shown by flow cytometry in the patients chosen for sequencing. Every patient had a diagnosis of severe acquired aplastic anemia based on International Study of Aplastic Anemia and Agranulocytosis and Camitta criteria. No therapy had been received by the patients at the time of blood sampling. TCR repertoires of sorted CD4+ and CD8+ blood T cells from severe aplastic anemia patients and healthy subjects were deep-sequenced in the study. In the USA, patient enrollment took place under clinicaltrials.gov protocols 00001620, 01623167, 00001397, 00071045, 00081523 and 00961064. Ficoll-Paque density gradient centrifugation was used to isolate peripheral blood mononuclear cells. Before DNA extraction, CD4+ and CD8+ T cells were sorted by FACS or by magnetic beads. In regard to this clonotype: No antigen is known for it. Nothing much larger sits one base from this clone, and base qualities are not available.

The clonotype comes from a human donor with aplastic anemia. The sequenced sample consisted of sorted CD4+, CD8+, or CD8+CD57+ T cells (not recorded which) from PBMCs. In this chain, TRBV7-9 is recombined with TRBJ2-7; no D segment can be confidently identified. The sequenced DNA: TGTGCCAGCAGCCAACCAGCGTACGAGCAGTACTTC. Translated, it gives CASSQPAYEQYF.